This paragraph reports one TCR beta chain. Its antigen is as yet unknown. The germline gives CDR1 MGHDK, CDR2 SYGVNS. This CDR3 comprises 14 residues. After removal of 10 bases from V and 4 bases from J, the junction contained 9 bases not matched to a gene. TCRdb reprocessed the 5' RACE reads via MiXCR and lists one record per CDR3 protein. Here the sample spans hundreds of thousands of distinct CDR3 sequences, approximately 18% being singletons. This entry belongs to a study of T-cell memory formation after mild COVID-19. Findings of the study overall: Detection of some responders pre-infection suggested pre-existing cross-reactive memory T cells participated.

The sequence came from an adult woman who had mild COVID-19 (a few samples of this study predate the infection). Cell type and time point are not known. The sample was PBMCs or a T cell subset sorted from them (not recorded which). The V call is TRBV25-1, the J call TRBJ1-1, with 10 bases aligning to TRBD1. Here the CDR3 reads CAIGTGAEGTEAFF. In DNA form, the CDR3 reads TGTGCCATCGGGACAGGGGCTGAGGGCACTGAAGCTTTCTTT.